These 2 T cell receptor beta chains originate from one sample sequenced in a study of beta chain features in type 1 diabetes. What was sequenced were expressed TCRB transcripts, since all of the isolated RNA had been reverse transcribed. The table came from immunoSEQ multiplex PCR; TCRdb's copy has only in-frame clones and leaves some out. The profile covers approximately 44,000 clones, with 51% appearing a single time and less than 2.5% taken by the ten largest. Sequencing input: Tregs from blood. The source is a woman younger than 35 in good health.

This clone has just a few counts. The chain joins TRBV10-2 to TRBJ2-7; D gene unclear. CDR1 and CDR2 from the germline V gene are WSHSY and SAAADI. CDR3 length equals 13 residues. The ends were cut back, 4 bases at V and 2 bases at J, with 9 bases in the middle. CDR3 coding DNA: TGCGCCAGCAGTGCGGCAGGAACCTACGAGCAGTACTTC. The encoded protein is CASSAAGTYEQYF.

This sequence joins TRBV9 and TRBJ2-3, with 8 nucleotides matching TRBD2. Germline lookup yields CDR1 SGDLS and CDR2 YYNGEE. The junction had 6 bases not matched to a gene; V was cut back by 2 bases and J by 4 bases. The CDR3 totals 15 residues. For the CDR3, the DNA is TGTGCCAGCAGCGTTTCAGCGGGAGACCCAGATACGCAGTATTTT. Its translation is CASSVSAGDPDTQYF.